This T cell receptor beta chain emerged from a study of beta chain features in type 1 diabetes. Across the study: Cell yields, age and gender were similar between patients and healthy donors.

Cells sorted by CD45RO/CCR7/CD25/CD127/CD95/CD27 comprised CD4+ naive, central memory, regulatory and stem cell-like memory cells. All sorted populations exceeded 95% purity. V lost 5 bases and J lost 0; bases outside the gene matches: 3. Germline values: CDR1 SGHTA, CDR2 FQGNSA. The CDR3 sequence is 15 residues long. What was sequenced were expressed TCRB transcripts, since all of the isolated RNA had been reverse transcribed. An average of approximately 4 million reads was obtained for naive, central memory and regulatory T cell samples. Sequencing was performed with immunoSEQ multiplex PCR; in TCRdb, only in-frame clones are kept and a portion is missing. The table shows around 320,000 clones, with around 15% occurring only once. A few counts support this clone.

The sample comprised central memory CD4+ T cells from blood. This clonotype was obtained from a man in his thirties or forties in good health. The V call is TRBV7-2, the J call TRBJ2-5, with 10 bases lining up with TRBD2. CDR3 residues: CASSTSGDYQETQYF. Written as DNA, the CDR3 is TGTGCCAGCAGCACTAGCGGGGACTACCAAGAGACCCAGTACTTC.